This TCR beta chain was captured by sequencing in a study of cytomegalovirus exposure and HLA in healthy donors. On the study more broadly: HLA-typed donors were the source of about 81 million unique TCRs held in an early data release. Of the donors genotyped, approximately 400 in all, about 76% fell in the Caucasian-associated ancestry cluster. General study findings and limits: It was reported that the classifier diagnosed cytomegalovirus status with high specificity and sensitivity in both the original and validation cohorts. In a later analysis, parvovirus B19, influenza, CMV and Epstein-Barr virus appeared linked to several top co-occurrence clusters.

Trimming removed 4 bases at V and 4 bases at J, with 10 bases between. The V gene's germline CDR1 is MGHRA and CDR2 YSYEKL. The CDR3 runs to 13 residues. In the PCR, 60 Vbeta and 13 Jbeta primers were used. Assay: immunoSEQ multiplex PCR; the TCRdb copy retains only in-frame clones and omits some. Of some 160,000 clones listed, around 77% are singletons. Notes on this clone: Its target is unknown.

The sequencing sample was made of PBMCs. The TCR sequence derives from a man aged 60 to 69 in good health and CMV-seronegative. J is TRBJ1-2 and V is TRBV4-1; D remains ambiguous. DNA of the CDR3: TGCGCCAGCAGCCCCGGGGTTCTCTATGGCTACACCTTC. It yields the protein CASSPGVLYGYTF.